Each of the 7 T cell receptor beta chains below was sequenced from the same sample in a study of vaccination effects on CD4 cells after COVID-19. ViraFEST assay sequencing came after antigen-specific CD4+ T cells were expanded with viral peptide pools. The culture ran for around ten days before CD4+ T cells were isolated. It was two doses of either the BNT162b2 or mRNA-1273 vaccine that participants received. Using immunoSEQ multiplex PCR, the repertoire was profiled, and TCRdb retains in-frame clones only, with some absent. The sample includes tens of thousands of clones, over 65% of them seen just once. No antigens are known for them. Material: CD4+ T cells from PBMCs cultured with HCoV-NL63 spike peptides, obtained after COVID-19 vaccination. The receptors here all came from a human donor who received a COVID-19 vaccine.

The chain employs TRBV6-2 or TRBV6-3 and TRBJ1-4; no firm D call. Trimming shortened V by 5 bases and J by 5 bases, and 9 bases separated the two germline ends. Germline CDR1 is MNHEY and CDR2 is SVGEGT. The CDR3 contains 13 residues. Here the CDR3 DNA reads TGTGCCAGCAGTGTGGACCTGAATGAAAAACTGTTTTTT. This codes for CASSVDLNEKLFF.

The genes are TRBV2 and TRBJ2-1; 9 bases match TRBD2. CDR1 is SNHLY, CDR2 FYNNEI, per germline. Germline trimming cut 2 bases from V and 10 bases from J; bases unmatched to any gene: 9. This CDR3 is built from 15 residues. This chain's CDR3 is CASSENAGGPGEQFF. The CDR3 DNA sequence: TGTGCCAGCAGTGAAAATGCGGGGGGGCCTGGGGAGCAGTTCTTC.

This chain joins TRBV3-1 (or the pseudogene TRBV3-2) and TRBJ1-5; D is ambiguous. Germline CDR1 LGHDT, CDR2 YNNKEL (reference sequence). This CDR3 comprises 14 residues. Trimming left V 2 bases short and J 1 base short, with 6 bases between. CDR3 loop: CASSQSGSNQPQHF. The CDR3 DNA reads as TGTGCCAGCAGCCAAAGTGGCAGCAATCAGCCCCAGCATTTT.

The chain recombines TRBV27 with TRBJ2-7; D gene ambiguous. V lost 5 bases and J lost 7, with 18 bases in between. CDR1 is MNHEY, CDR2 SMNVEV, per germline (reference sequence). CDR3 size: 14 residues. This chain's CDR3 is CASSMSTPRVEQYF. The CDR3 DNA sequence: TGTGCCAGCAGTATGTCTACCCCTCGGGTTGAGCAGTACTTC.

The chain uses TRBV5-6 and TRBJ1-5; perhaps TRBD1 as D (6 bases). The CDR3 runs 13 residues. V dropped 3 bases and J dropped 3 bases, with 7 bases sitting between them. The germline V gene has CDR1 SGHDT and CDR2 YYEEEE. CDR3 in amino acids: CASSSGHNQPQHF. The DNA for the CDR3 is TGTGCCAGCAGCTCGGGACACAATCAGCCCCAGCATTTT.

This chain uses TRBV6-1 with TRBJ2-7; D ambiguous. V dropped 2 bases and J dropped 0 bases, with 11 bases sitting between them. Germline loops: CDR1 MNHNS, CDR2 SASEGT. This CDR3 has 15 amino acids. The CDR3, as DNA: TGTGCCAGCAGTGAACCCAATACATACTCCTACGAGCAGTACTTC. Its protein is CASSEPNTYSYEQYF.

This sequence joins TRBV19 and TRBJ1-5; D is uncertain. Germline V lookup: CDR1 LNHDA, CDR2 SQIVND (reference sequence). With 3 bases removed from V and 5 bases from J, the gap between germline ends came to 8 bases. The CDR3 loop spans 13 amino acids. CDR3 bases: TGTGCCAGTAGTATCCGCACCGATCAGCCCCAGCATTTT. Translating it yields CASSIRTDQPQHF.